Listed below are T cell receptor beta chains from one sample, sequenced in a study of OX40 agonist ivuxolimab in advanced cancers. Sequencing was performed with immunoSEQ multiplex PCR; in TCRdb, only in-frame clones are kept and a portion is missing. Here the sample spans around 44,000 clones, 80% being singletons. The sample consisted of CD4+ or CD8+ T cells sorted from blood, taken in a trial of the OX40 agonist ivuxolimab. These receptors were obtained from an adult with an advanced solid tumor such as melanoma, head and neck, liver or kidney cancer. The CDR3 runs from the conserved cysteine through the conserved F or W. Each record gives: clone size, J gene, CDR3 length, D gene, V gene, CDR3 protein, CDR3 DNA. A D gene is named only where the DNA matches it firmly. The size field is filled for only some rows; it gives once, few, many or a size class.

clone_size: .
j_call: TRBJ2-2
cdr3_length: 15
d_call: TRBD1
v_call: TRBV5-1
cdr3_aa: CASSSTGGSGGELFF
cdr3_nt: TGCGCCAGCAGCTCCACAGGGGGCTCTGGCGGGGAGCTGTTTTTT

clone_size: .
j_call: TRBJ1-1
cdr3_length: 16
d_call: .
v_call: TRBV18
cdr3_aa: CASSPLSGAGNTEAFF
cdr3_nt: TGTGCCAGCTCACCTTTATCGGGGGCCGGGAACACTGAAGCTTTCTTT

clone_size: .
j_call: TRBJ2-5
cdr3_length: 16
d_call: TRBD1
v_call: TRBV6-6
cdr3_aa: CASTSGTGWYQETQYF
cdr3_nt: TGTGCCAGCACCTCCGGGACAGGATGGTACCAAGAGACCCAGTACTTC

clone_size: .
j_call: TRBJ1-1
cdr3_length: 13
d_call: .
v_call: TRBV9
cdr3_aa: CASSVAGHTEAFF
cdr3_nt: TGTGCCAGCAGCGTAGCCGGTCACACTGAAGCTTTCTTT

clone_size: .
j_call: TRBJ2-4
cdr3_length: 13
d_call: .
v_call: TRBV6-1
cdr3_aa: CASSLNREDIQYF
cdr3_nt: TGTGCCAGCAGTCTAAACAGGGAGGACATTCAGTACTTC

clone_size: .
j_call: TRBJ1-1
cdr3_length: 15
d_call: TRBD1
v_call: TRBV5-1
cdr3_aa: CASSRQGNADTEAFF
cdr3_nt: TGCGCCAGCAGCAGACAGGGAAATGCGGACACTGAAGCTTTCTTT

clone_size: .
j_call: TRBJ2-7
cdr3_length: 14
d_call: .
v_call: TRBV11-2
cdr3_aa: CASNPDRQGYEQYF
cdr3_nt: TGTGCCAGCAACCCAGACAGGCAAGGATACGAGCAGTACTTC

clone_size: .
j_call: TRBJ2-7
cdr3_length: 15
d_call: TRBD2
v_call: TRBV6-6
cdr3_aa: CASSPRTSGSYEQYF
cdr3_nt: TGTGCCAGCAGTCCGAGGACTAGCGGCTCCTACGAGCAGTACTTC

clone_size: once
j_call: TRBJ2-7
cdr3_length: 15
d_call: TRBD1
v_call: TRBV6-5
cdr3_aa: CASSSPRQGAYEQYF
cdr3_nt: TGTGCCAGCAGTTCCCCCCGACAGGGGGCCTACGAGCAGTACTTC

clone_size: once
j_call: TRBJ2-1
cdr3_length: 16
d_call: TRBD2
v_call: TRBV19
cdr3_aa: CASSLSAGGPYNEQFF
cdr3_nt: TGTGCCAGTAGTCTCTCTGCGGGAGGCCCCTACAATGAGCAGTTCTTC

clone_size: .
j_call: TRBJ2-1
cdr3_length: 14
d_call: TRBD2
v_call: TRBV7-3
cdr3_aa: CASSQAGGREEQFF
cdr3_nt: TGTGCCAGCAGCCAAGCGGGAGGGCGGGAGGAGCAGTTCTTC

clone_size: few
j_call: TRBJ2-7
cdr3_length: 13
d_call: TRBD2
v_call: TRBV10-3
cdr3_aa: CATGPAGVYEQYF
cdr3_nt: TGTGCCACTGGGCCAGCGGGAGTGTACGAGCAGTACTTC

clone_size: .
j_call: TRBJ2-3
cdr3_length: 13
d_call: .
v_call: TRBV7-3
cdr3_aa: CASSLGVADTQYF
cdr3_nt: TGTGCCAGCAGCTTAGGGGTGGCAGATACGCAGTATTTT

clone_size: .
j_call: TRBJ2-5
cdr3_length: 14
d_call: .
v_call: TRBV4-2
cdr3_aa: CASSRGSGQETQYF
cdr3_nt: TGTGCCAGCAGCAGGGGGAGCGGGCAAGAGACCCAGTACTTC

clone_size: once
j_call: TRBJ1-1
cdr3_length: 14
d_call: .
v_call: TRBV19
cdr3_aa: CASSISQGGRRAFF
cdr3_nt: TGTGCCAGTAGTATCAGCCAGGGAGGGAGGAGAGCTTTCTTT

clone_size: .
j_call: TRBJ2-7
cdr3_length: 13
d_call: TRBD1
v_call: TRBV11-3
cdr3_aa: CASSRDRENEQYF
cdr3_nt: TGTGCCAGCAGCCGGGACAGGGAAAACGAGCAGTACTTC

clone_size: .
j_call: TRBJ2-5
cdr3_length: 15
d_call: TRBD1
v_call: TRBV5-1
cdr3_aa: CASGSGTGVGETQYF
cdr3_nt: TGCGCCAGCGGCTCCGGGACAGGGGTAGGAGAGACCCAGTACTTC

clone_size: medium-sized
j_call: TRBJ1-2
cdr3_length: 14
d_call: TRBD1
v_call: TRBV19
cdr3_aa: CASSIGGTDKRYTF
cdr3_nt: TGTGCCAGTAGTATAGGAGGGACAGATAAGCGCTACACCTTC

clone_size: .
j_call: TRBJ2-3
cdr3_length: 16
d_call: .
v_call: TRBV11-2
cdr3_aa: CASSRGPSASTDTQYF
cdr3_nt: TGTGCCAGCAGCCGAGGACCCTCCGCTAGCACAGATACGCAGTATTTT

clone_size: .
j_call: TRBJ2-3
cdr3_length: 19
d_call: TRBD2
v_call: TRBV2
cdr3_aa: CASSRGIGRRGTDTDTQYF
cdr3_nt: TGTGCCAGCAGTCGGGGGATCGGACGGCGGGGGACTGACACAGATACGCAGTATTTT

clone_size: .
j_call: TRBJ2-7
cdr3_length: 13
d_call: .
v_call: TRBV18
cdr3_aa: CASSPPASYEQYF
cdr3_nt: TGTGCCAGCTCACCACCAGCCTCCTACGAGCAGTACTTC

clone_size: .
j_call: TRBJ2-7
cdr3_length: 16
d_call: .
v_call: TRBV6-6
cdr3_aa: CASSYTPSGTSYEQYF
cdr3_nt: TGTGCCAGCAGTTACACCCCTTCCGGGACCTCCTACGAGCAGTACTTC

clone_size: .
j_call: TRBJ1-2
cdr3_length: 14
d_call: .
v_call: TRBV28
cdr3_aa: CASSLIGARAGYTF
cdr3_nt: TGTGCCAGCAGTTTAATTGGGGCGCGGGCAGGCTACACCTTC

clone_size: .
j_call: TRBJ2-7
cdr3_length: 14
d_call: .
v_call: TRBV27
cdr3_aa: CASGRAGPSYEQYF
cdr3_nt: TGTGCCAGCGGTCGAGCGGGCCCCTCCTACGAGCAGTACTTC

clone_size: .
j_call: TRBJ2-1
cdr3_length: 14
d_call: .
v_call: TRBV11-2
cdr3_aa: CASRGTGTLTAPFF
cdr3_nt: TGTGCCAGCAGGGGAACCGGGACACTAACTGCGCCGTTCTTC

clone_size: .
j_call: TRBJ1-3
cdr3_length: 17
d_call: .
v_call: TRBV9
cdr3_aa: CASSVGPIWPNGNTIYF
cdr3_nt: TGTGCCAGCAGCGTAGGGCCTATCTGGCCCAACGGAAACACCATATATTTT

clone_size: few
j_call: TRBJ1-2
cdr3_length: 14
d_call: .
v_call: TRBV6-1
cdr3_aa: CASSSPGPPHGYTF
cdr3_nt: TGTGCCAGCAGTTCGCCAGGTCCGCCACATGGCTACACCTTC

clone_size: .
j_call: TRBJ1-2
cdr3_length: 16
d_call: .
v_call: TRBV6-1
cdr3_aa: CASSEASRYATYGYTF
cdr3_nt: TGTGCCAGCAGTGAGGCCAGCCGGTATGCAACTTATGGCTACACCTTC

clone_size: .
j_call: TRBJ1-1
cdr3_length: 16
d_call: TRBD1
v_call: TRBV5-1
cdr3_aa: CASSYRPGGMNTEAFF
cdr3_nt: TGCGCCAGCAGCTACCGCCCAGGGGGCATGAACACTGAAGCTTTCTTT

clone_size: .
j_call: TRBJ2-1
cdr3_length: 14
d_call: .
v_call: TRBV18
cdr3_aa: CASSSGQSHNEQFF
cdr3_nt: TGTGCCAGCTCATCCGGACAGTCACACAATGAGCAGTTCTTC

clone_size: .
j_call: TRBJ1-3
cdr3_length: 15
d_call: .
v_call: TRBV9
cdr3_aa: CASSVVSARGDTIYF
cdr3_nt: TGTGCCAGCAGCGTAGTATCGGCAAGGGGAGACACCATATATTTT

clone_size: .
j_call: TRBJ2-3
cdr3_length: 14
d_call: TRBD2
v_call: TRBV7-3
cdr3_aa: CASSSSGGTDTQYF
cdr3_nt: TGTGCCAGCAGCTCGAGCGGGGGCACAGATACGCAGTATTTT

clone_size: .
j_call: TRBJ2-5
cdr3_length: 13
d_call: .
v_call: TRBV6-6
cdr3_aa: CASSLNPSETQYF
cdr3_nt: TGTGCCAGCAGCTTAAACCCGTCGGAGACCCAGTACTTC

clone_size: .
j_call: TRBJ2-5
cdr3_length: 14
d_call: .
v_call: TRBV4-1
cdr3_aa: CASSQGRAQETQYF
cdr3_nt: TGCGCCAGCAGCCAAGGAAGGGCCCAAGAGACCCAGTACTTC

clone_size: .
j_call: TRBJ2-5
cdr3_length: 14
d_call: .
v_call: TRBV2
cdr3_aa: CASRKEGGQETQYF
cdr3_nt: TGTGCCAGCAGGAAAGAAGGGGGGCAAGAGACCCAGTACTTC

clone_size: once
j_call: TRBJ1-2
cdr3_length: 15
d_call: .
v_call: TRBV7-6
cdr3_aa: CASSLGGATAGGYTF
cdr3_nt: TGTGCCAGCAGCTTAGGGGGGGCGACCGCCGGTGGCTACACCTTC

clone_size: .
j_call: TRBJ2-3
cdr3_length: 12
d_call: .
v_call: TRBV11-2
cdr3_aa: CASSFVTDTQYF
cdr3_nt: TGTGCCAGCAGCTTTGTAACAGATACGCAGTATTTT

clone_size: .
j_call: TRBJ2-3
cdr3_length: 15
d_call: .
v_call: TRBV4-3
cdr3_aa: CASSQATGTSDTQYF
cdr3_nt: TGCGCCAGCAGCCAAGCCACCGGGACGTCAGATACGCAGTATTTT

clone_size: few
j_call: TRBJ1-2
cdr3_length: 14
d_call: TRBD1
v_call: TRBV6-5
cdr3_aa: CASSYYRDRDGYTF
cdr3_nt: TGTGCCAGCAGTTACTACCGGGACAGGGATGGCTACACCTTC

clone_size: .
j_call: TRBJ1-2
cdr3_length: 14
d_call: TRBD1
v_call: TRBV6-1
cdr3_aa: CASSAAGTGRGYTF
cdr3_nt: TGTGCCAGCAGTGCCGCCGGGACAGGCAGGGGCTACACCTTC